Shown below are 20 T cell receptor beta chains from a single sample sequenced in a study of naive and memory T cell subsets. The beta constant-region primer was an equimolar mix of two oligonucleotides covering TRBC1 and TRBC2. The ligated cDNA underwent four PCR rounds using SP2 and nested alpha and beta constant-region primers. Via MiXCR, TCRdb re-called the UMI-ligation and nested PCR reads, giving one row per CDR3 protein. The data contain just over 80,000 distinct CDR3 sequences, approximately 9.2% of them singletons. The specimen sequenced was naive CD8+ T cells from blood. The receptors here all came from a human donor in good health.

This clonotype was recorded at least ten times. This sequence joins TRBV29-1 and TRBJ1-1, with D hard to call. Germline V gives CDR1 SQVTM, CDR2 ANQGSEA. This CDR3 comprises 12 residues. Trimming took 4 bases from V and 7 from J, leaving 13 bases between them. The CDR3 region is CSVAGMGYEAFF. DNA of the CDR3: TGCAGCGTTGCGGGAATGGGATATGAAGCTTTCTTT.

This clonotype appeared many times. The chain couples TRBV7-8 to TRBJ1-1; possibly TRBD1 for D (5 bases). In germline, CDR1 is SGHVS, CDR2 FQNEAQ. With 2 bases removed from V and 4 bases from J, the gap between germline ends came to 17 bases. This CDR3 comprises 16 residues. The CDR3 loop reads CASSLSTDGASTEAFF. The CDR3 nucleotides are TGTGCCAGCAGCTTATCAACTGACGGGGCCTCCACTGAAGCTTTCTTT. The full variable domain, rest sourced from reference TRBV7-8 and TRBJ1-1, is GAGVSQSPRYKVAKRGQDVALRCDPISGHVSLFWYQQALGQGPEFLTYFQNEAQLDKSGLPSDRFFAERPEGSVSTLKIQRTQQEDSAVYLCASSLSTDGASTEAFFGQGTRLTVV.

CDR3 bases: TGTGCCAGCAGGGGGACAGGGGAACTCCAAGAGACCCAGTACTTC. Amino acids: CASRGTGELQETQYF. The rearrangement joins TRBV28 to TRBJ2-5; TRBD1 matches at 10 bases. Unmatched junction bases numbered 5, after V lost 6 bases and J lost 1 base. The germline V gene has CDR1 MDHEN and CDR2 SYDVKM. The CDR3 is made up of 15 amino acids. The whole variable domain, remainder taken from reference TRBV28 and TRBJ2-5, is DVKVTQSSRYLVKRTGEKVFLECVQDMDHENMFWYRQDPGLGLRLIYFSYDVKMKEKGDIPEGYSVSREKKERFSLILESASTNQTSMYLCASRGTGELQETQYFGPGTRLLVL.

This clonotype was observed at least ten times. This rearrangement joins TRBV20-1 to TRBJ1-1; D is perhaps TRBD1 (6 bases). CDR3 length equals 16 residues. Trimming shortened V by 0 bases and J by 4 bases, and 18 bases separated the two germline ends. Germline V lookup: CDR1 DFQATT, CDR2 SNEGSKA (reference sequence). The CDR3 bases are TGCAGTGCTAGAGACGGCAACAGGGCTCCGGGCACTGAAGCTTTCTTT. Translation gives CSARDGNRAPGTEAFF.

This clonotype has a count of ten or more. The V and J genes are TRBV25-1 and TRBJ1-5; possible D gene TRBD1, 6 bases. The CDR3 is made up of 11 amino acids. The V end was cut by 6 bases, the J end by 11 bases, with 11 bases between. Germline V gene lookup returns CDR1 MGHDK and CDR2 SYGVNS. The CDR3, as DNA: TGTGCCAGCAGCCAGCAGGGGTCCCAGCATTTT. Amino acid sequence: CASSQQGSQHF.

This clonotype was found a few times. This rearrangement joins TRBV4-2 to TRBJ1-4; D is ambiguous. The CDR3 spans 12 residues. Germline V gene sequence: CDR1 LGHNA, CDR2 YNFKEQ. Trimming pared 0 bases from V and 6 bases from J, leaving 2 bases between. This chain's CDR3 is CASSQDHEKLFF. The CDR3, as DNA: TGTGCCAGCAGCCAAGATCATGAAAAACTGTTTTTT.

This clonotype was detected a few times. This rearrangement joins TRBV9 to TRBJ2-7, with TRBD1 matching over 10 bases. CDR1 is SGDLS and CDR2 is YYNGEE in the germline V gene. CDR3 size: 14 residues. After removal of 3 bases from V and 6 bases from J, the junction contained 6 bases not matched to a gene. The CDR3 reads CASSEGTGAVEQYF. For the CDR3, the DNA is TGTGCCAGCAGCGAAGGGACAGGGGCCGTCGAGCAGTACTTC.

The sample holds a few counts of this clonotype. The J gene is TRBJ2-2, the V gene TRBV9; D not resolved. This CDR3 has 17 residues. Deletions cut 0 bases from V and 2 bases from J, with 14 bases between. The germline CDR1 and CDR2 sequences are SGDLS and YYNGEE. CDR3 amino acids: CASSVAPGAINTGELFF. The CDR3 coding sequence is TGTGCCAGCAGCGTAGCCCCCGGTGCCATTAACACCGGGGAGCTGTTTTTT. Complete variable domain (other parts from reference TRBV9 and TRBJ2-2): DSGVTQTPKHLITATGQRVTLRCSPRSGDLSVYWYQQSLDQGLQFLIQYYNGEERAKGNILERFSAQQFPDLHSELNLSSLELGDSALYFCASSVAPGAINTGELFFGEGSRLTVL.

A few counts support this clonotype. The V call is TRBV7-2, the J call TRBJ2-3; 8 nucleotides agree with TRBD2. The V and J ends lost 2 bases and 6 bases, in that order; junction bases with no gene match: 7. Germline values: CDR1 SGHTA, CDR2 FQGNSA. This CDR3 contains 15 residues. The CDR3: CASSLIREGLDTQYF. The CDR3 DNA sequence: TGTGCCAGCAGCTTAATACGGGAGGGCCTGGATACGCAGTATTTT. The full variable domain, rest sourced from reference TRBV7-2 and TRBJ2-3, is GAGVSQSPSNKVTEKGKDVELRCDPISGHTALYWYRQSLGQGLEFLIYFQGNSAPDKSGLPSDRFSAERTGGSVSTLTIQRTQQEDSAVYLCASSLIREGLDTQYFGPGTRLTVL.

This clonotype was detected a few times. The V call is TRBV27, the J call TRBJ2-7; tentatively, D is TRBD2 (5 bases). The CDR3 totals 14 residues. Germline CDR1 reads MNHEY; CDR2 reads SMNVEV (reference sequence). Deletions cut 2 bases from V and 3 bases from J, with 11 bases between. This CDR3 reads CASSLTRTLYEQYF. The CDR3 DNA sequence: TGTGCCAGCAGTTTAACCCGGACTCTCTACGAGCAGTACTTC.

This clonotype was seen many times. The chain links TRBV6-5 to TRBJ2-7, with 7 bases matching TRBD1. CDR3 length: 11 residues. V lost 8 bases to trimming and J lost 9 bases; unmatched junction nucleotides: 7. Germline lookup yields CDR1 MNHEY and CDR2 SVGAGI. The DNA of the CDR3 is TGTGCCAGCGGGCCCCGGGACAGGCAGTACTTC. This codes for CASGPRDRQYF.

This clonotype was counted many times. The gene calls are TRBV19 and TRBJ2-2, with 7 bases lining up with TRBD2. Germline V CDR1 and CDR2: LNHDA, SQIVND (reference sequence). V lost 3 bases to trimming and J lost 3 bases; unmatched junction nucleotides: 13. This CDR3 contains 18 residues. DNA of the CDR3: TGTGCCAGTAGTATCCGTCATGCAGGACTAGTTCACACCGGGGAGCTGTTTTTT. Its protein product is CASSIRHAGLVHTGELFF.

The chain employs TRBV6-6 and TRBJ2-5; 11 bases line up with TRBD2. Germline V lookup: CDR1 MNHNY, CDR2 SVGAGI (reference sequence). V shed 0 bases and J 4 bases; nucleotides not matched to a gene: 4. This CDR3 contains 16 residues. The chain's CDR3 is CASSYSQTSGIETQYF. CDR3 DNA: TGTGCCAGCAGTTACTCGCAGACTAGCGGGATAGAGACCCAGTACTTC.

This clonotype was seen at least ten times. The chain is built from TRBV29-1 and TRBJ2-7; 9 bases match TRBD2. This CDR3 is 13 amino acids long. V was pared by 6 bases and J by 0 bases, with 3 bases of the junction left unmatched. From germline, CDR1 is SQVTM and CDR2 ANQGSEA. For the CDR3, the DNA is TGCAGCGTCCTTAGCGGGGGCTCCTACGAGCAGTACTTC. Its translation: CSVLSGGSYEQYF.

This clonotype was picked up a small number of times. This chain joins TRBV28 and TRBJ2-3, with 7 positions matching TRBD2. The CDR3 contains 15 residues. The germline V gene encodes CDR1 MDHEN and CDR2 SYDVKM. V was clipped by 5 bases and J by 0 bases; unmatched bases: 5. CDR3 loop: CASSHSGVSTDTQYF. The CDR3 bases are TGTGCCAGCAGTCACAGCGGGGTTAGCACAGATACGCAGTATTTT.

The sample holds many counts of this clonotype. Here the CDR3 reads CASSETTNGNTGELFF. CDR3 DNA: TGTGCCAGCAGTGAAACGACTAACGGAAACACCGGGGAGCTGTTTTTT. V gene TRBV2 combines with J gene TRBJ2-2; D perhaps matches TRBD2 (5 bases). Germline loops: CDR1 SNHLY, CDR2 FYNNEI. The CDR3 has 16 residues. Trimming took off 2 bases at V and 2 bases at J, with 12 bases between the two ends.

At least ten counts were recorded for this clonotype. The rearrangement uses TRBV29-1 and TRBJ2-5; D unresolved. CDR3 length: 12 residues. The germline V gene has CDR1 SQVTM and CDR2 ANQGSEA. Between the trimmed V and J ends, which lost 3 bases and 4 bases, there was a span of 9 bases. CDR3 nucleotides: TGCAGCGTTGATGGAGACGGAGAGACCCAGTACTTC. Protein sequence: CSVDGDGETQYF.

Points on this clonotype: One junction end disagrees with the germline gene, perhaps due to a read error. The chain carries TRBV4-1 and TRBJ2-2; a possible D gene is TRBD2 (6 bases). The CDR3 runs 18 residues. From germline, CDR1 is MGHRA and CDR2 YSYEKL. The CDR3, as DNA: TGCGCCAGCAGCCAAGAGGAGTTCGCGGGTAGGAACACCGGGGGGCTGTTTTTT. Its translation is CASSQEEFAGRNTGGLFF.

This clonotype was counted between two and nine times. Here the CDR3 reads CSAGSSRSLTGELFF. CDR3 bases: TGCAGTGCCGGATCGTCACGGTCACTCACCGGGGAGCTGTTTTTT. The chain carries TRBV20-1 and TRBJ2-2; no firm D call. There are 15 residues in the CDR3. Germline lookup yields CDR1 DFQATT and CDR2 SNEGSKA (reference sequence). With 6 bases removed from V and 4 bases from J, the gap between germline ends came to 18 bases.

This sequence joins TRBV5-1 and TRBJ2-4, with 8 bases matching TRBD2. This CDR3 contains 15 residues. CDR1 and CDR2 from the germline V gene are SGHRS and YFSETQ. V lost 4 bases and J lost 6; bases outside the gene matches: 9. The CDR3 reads CASSQSSGSINIQYF. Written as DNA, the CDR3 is TGCGCCAGCAGCCAGTCTAGCGGGTCTATAAACATTCAGTACTTC.